Listed here are 14 T cell receptor beta chains from one sample, sequenced in a study of blood T cell repertoires in COVID-19. The repertoire was sequenced with immunoSEQ multiplex PCR; TCRdb's copy has only in-frame clones and lacks some. The table has fewer than 60,000 clones, more than 70% seen once. The sample was peripheral blood. The source of these receptors is a human donor in a cohort sampled during active COVID-19.

This chain joins TRBV4-2 and TRBJ2-1, with TRBD2 matching over 15 bases. After removal of 4 bases from V and 7 bases from J, the junction contained 8 bases not matched to a gene. The CDR3 totals 17 residues. Germline V CDR1 and CDR2: LGHNA, YNFKEQ. The CDR3 DNA is TGTGCCAGCAGCCTGGGACTAGCGGGGGGCCAGGTGAATGAGCAGTTCTTC. This sequence encodes CASSLGLAGGQVNEQFF.

The rearrangement links TRBV3-1 (or the pseudogene TRBV3-2) to TRBJ2-1; the match to TRBD2 covers 7 bases. Germline assignment: CDR1 LGHDT and CDR2 YNNKEL (reference sequence). CDR3 length: 16 residues. V was clipped by 1 base and J by 8 bases; unmatched bases: 11. CDR3 region: CASSQAPSGQQDEQFF. DNA for the CDR3: TGTGCCAGCAGCCAAGCTCCTAGCGGTCAACAGGATGAGCAGTTCTTC.

The count of this clone is one. The rearrangement joins TRBV30 to TRBJ2-7, with TRBD2 as a possible D gene (6 bases). V was cut by 2 bases and J by 3 bases, with 11 bases left in between. Looked up from germline, CDR1 is GTSNPN and CDR2 is SVGIG (reference sequence). This CDR3 spans 13 amino acids. As DNA, the CDR3 is TGTGCCTGGAGTAACGGGGGTAGCTACGAGCAGTACTTC. This encodes CAWSNGGSYEQYF.

The chain uses TRBV4-3 and TRBJ2-3, with D possibly TRBD1 on 6 matching bases. V lost 0 bases and J lost 2, with 9 bases in between. There are 15 residues in the CDR3. The germline V gene encodes CDR1 LGHNA and CDR2 YSLEER. The CDR3 sequence: CASSQDRGYTDTQYF. CDR3 nucleotides: TGCGCCAGCAGCCAAGACAGGGGCTACACAGATACGCAGTATTTT.

The CDR3 loop reads CASSKRGGGASSGNEQFF. The CDR3 DNA is TGTGCCAGCAGTAAACGTGGCGGGGGGGCCAGCTCCGGTAATGAGCAGTTCTTC. The V and J genes are TRBV6-2 or TRBV6-3 and TRBJ2-1, with 9 bases fitting TRBD2. Trimming removed 5 bases from V and 7 bases from J; junction bases left unmatched: 18. The CDR3 contains 18 residues. The germline V gene encodes CDR1 MNHEY and CDR2 SVGEGT.

V usage is TRBV9 and J usage is TRBJ2-1; D is uncertain. V lost 0 bases to trimming and J lost 3 bases, with 4 bases between them. Germline assignment: CDR1 SGDLS and CDR2 YYNGEE. This CDR3 comprises 13 residues. CDR3 sequence reads: CASSVGVYNEQFF. The CDR3 nucleotides are TGTGCCAGCAGCGTAGGAGTCTACAATGAGCAGTTCTTC.

The gene calls are TRBV5-4 and TRBJ1-2; a weak D match, TRBD1 (5 bases). Between the trimmed V and J ends, which lost 0 bases and 4 bases, there was a span of 10 bases. This CDR3 comprises 14 residues. Per germline, CDR1 SGHNT and CDR2 YYREEE (reference sequence). CDR3 DNA: TGTGCCAGCAGCTTGGCGGTCAGGGCCTATGGCTACACCTTC. It is translated as CASSLAVRAYGYTF. Supplemented by reference TRBV5-4 and TRBJ1-2, the full variable domain reads ETGVTQSPTHLIKTRGQQVTLRCSSQSGHNTVSWYQQALGQGPQFIFQYYREEENGRGNFPPRFSGLQFPNYSSELNVNALELDDSALYLCASSLAVRAYGYTFGSGTRLTVV.

V is TRBV28 and J is TRBJ2-1; 8 bases align to TRBD2. The CDR3 has 15 residues. CDR1 is MDHEN, CDR2 SYDVKM, per germline. V trimming: 4 bases; J trimming: 4 bases; junction bases outside the gene matches: 6. The CDR3 here is CASSSTGGDYNEQFF. The CDR3 bases are TGTGCCAGCAGTTCTACGGGGGGGGATTACAATGAGCAGTTCTTC.

DNA for the CDR3: TGTGCCAGCAGTTACGTGAGGGATCAAGAGACCCAGTACTTC. Translating gives CASSYVRDQETQYF. The chain employs TRBV6-2 or TRBV6-3 and TRBJ2-5, with D tentatively TRBD2 (5 bases). Germline CDR1 reads MNHEY; CDR2 reads SVGEGT. Trimming shortened V by 2 bases and J by 2 bases, and 9 bases separated the two germline ends. CDR3 length equals 14 residues.

The CDR3 nucleotides read TGTGCCAGCAGTTGGACTAGCCTTGGCGGGGAGCTGTTTTTT. Translated, it gives CASSWTSLGGELFF. J is TRBJ2-2 and V is TRBV5-4; 8 bases align to TRBD2. Germline loops: CDR1 SGHNT, CDR2 YYREEE (reference sequence). J lost 7 bases, V lost 5 bases, and 7 bases had no gene match. The CDR3 consists of 14 residues.

V and J are TRBV4-2 and TRBJ1-1, with D maybe TRBD1 (5 bases). Germline loops: CDR1 LGHNA, CDR2 YNFKEQ. Between the trimmed V and J ends, which lost 4 bases and 4 bases, there was a span of 10 bases. The CDR3 sequence is 13 residues long. CDR3 DNA: TGTGCCAGCAGCCCGGGGGTAGGCACTGAAGCTTTCTTT. Its protein is CASSPGVGTEAFF.

This chain joins TRBV28 and TRBJ2-3, with D possibly TRBD1 on 6 matching bases. V gave up 3 bases and J gave up 2 bases, with 21 bases separating them. Germline lookup yields CDR1 MDHEN and CDR2 SYDVKM. CDR3 length equals 18 residues. DNA of the CDR3: TGTGCCAGCAGTTTCTTAAGCTCCCTGACAGGTTTCACAGATACGCAGTATTTT. It codes for CASSFLSSLTGFTDTQYF. Together with reference TRBV28 and TRBJ2-3, the CDR3 gives the full variable domain: DVKVTQSSRYLVKRTGEKVFLECVQDMDHENMFWYRQDPGLGLRLIYFSYDVKMKEKGDIPEGYSVSREKKERFSLILESASTNQTSMYLCASSFLSSLTGFTDTQYFGPGTRLTVL.

The CDR3: CASSQVFGTGYRKLFF. CDR3 DNA sequence: TGCGCCAGCAGCCAAGTTTTCGGTACAGGCTACCGAAAACTGTTTTTT. V usage is TRBV4-3 and J usage is TRBJ1-4, with a possible D match to TRBD1 (5 bases). This CDR3 is built from 16 residues. V was trimmed by 1 base and J by 10 bases, leaving 19 bases between them. Germline CDR1 is LGHNA and CDR2 is YSLEER.

This clone has just one count. This chain links TRBV6-1 with TRBJ1-2, with 7 bases fitting TRBD1. J was trimmed by 6 bases and V by 1 base; bases with no gene match: 5. The CDR3 extends over 14 amino acids. Germline V gives CDR1 MNHNS, CDR2 SASEGT. CDR3 nucleotides: TGTGCCAGCAGTGAAGGCAGGGGGAAAGATGGCTACACCTTC. Residues: CASSEGRGKDGYTF.